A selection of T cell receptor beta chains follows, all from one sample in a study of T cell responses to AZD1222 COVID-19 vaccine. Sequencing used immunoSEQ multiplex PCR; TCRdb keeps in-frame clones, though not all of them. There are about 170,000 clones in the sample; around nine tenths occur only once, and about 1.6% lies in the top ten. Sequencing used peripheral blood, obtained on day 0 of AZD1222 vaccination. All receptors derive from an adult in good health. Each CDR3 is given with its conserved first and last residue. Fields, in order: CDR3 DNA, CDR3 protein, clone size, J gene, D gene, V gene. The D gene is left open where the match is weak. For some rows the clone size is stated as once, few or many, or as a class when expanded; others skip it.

CDR3nt: TGCAGCGTTGAAGTCGACAGGGCGGTCGAGACCCAGTACTTC; CDR3aa: CSVEVDRAVETQYF; abundance: -; j_gene: TRBJ2-5; d_gene: TRBD1; v_gene: TRBV29-1
CDR3nt: TGTGCCAGCAGTCCCGGACAGGGGTTCTCACCCCTCCACTTT; CDR3aa: CASSPGQGFSPLHF; abundance: -; j_gene: TRBJ1-6; d_gene: TRBD1; v_gene: TRBV28
CDR3nt: TGTGCCAGCAGCTTAGGTAGAGGTTCGTACTACGAGCAGTACTTC; CDR3aa: CASSLGRGSYYEQYF; abundance: few; j_gene: TRBJ2-7; d_gene: -; v_gene: TRBV11-2
CDR3nt: TGTGCCAGCTCCTGGGGCGCTACTAACTATGGCTACACCTTC; CDR3aa: CASSWGATNYGYTF; abundance: -; j_gene: TRBJ1-2; d_gene: -; v_gene: TRBV14
CDR3nt: TGTGCCAGCAGTTACAGCAGGAAGGACTATTCACCCCTCCACTTT; CDR3aa: CASSYSRKDYSPLHF; abundance: -; j_gene: TRBJ1-6; d_gene: -; v_gene: TRBV6-5
CDR3nt: TGTGCCACCAGTGATTTGGCCGGAACTGAAGCTTTCTTT; CDR3aa: CATSDLAGTEAFF; abundance: -; j_gene: TRBJ1-1; d_gene: -; v_gene: TRBV24-1
CDR3nt: TGTGCCAGCCTTAGGGGGGGATCGATAACTGAAGCTTTCTTT; CDR3aa: CASLRGGSITEAFF; abundance: few; j_gene: TRBJ1-1; d_gene: -; v_gene: TRBV28
CDR3nt: TGTGCCAGCAGTTACGACGACGGGAACACTGAAGCTTTCTTT; CDR3aa: CASSYDDGNTEAFF; abundance: -; j_gene: TRBJ1-1; d_gene: -; v_gene: TRBV6-5
CDR3nt: TGTGCCAGCAGCCCCCGGGGGGAGACTAATGAAAAACTGTTTTTT; CDR3aa: CASSPRGETNEKLFF; abundance: -; j_gene: TRBJ1-4; d_gene: -; v_gene: TRBV9
CDR3nt: TGTGCCAGCTCACCTATCGACAGGCCGCATAACTATGGCTACACCTTC; CDR3aa: CASSPIDRPHNYGYTF; abundance: -; j_gene: TRBJ1-2; d_gene: -; v_gene: TRBV18
CDR3nt: TGTGCCAGCAGCTTAGATGGCAGGGTGTTTGCTTATGGCTACACCTTC; CDR3aa: CASSLDGRVFAYGYTF; abundance: -; j_gene: TRBJ1-2; d_gene: -; v_gene: TRBV11-2
CDR3nt: TGCGCCAGCAGCCAAGATTCTAGCGGGGCGGCCTACGAGCAGTACTTC; CDR3aa: CASSQDSSGAAYEQYF; abundance: few; j_gene: TRBJ2-7; d_gene: TRBD2; v_gene: TRBV4-1
CDR3nt: TGTGCCAGCAGTTTATCTAATGGAGGGCCCCAGCATTTT; CDR3aa: CASSLSNGGPQHF; abundance: -; j_gene: TRBJ1-5; d_gene: -; v_gene: TRBV27
CDR3nt: TGTGCCAGCAGCTCAGGACTAGCTCGCAACGAGCAGTACTTC; CDR3aa: CASSSGLARNEQYF; abundance: -; j_gene: TRBJ2-7; d_gene: TRBD2; v_gene: TRBV7-9
CDR3nt: TGTGCCAGCAGCCAATTGGGACTGATGAACACTGAAGCTTTCTTT; CDR3aa: CASSQLGLMNTEAFF; abundance: -; j_gene: TRBJ1-1; d_gene: -; v_gene: TRBV5-6
CDR3nt: TGTGCCAGCAGTTTAGCGGGGGGTGCGTTAGAGACCCAGTACTTC; CDR3aa: CASSLAGGALETQYF; abundance: -; j_gene: TRBJ2-5; d_gene: TRBD2; v_gene: TRBV27
CDR3nt: TGCAGCGTTGGTACGGATGGCTACACCTTC; CDR3aa: CSVGTDGYTF; abundance: -; j_gene: TRBJ1-2; d_gene: -; v_gene: TRBV29-1
CDR3nt: TGTGCCAGCAGGGGCAACAGGGGAGGCTCACCCCTCCACTTT; CDR3aa: CASRGNRGGSPLHF; abundance: -; j_gene: TRBJ1-6; d_gene: TRBD1; v_gene: TRBV6-5
CDR3nt: TGTGCCAGCAGCTTAGGGGGGAGGGACAGCGAAGCTTTCTTT; CDR3aa: CASSLGGRDSEAFF; abundance: -; j_gene: TRBJ1-1; d_gene: TRBD1; v_gene: TRBV11-1
CDR3nt: TGTGCCAGCAGCTTAAACGTCGAGGAGGAGACCCAGTACTTC; CDR3aa: CASSLNVEEETQYF; abundance: -; j_gene: TRBJ2-5; d_gene: -; v_gene: TRBV7-3
CDR3nt: TGTGCCAGCACCCGGACAGGGGACCAGCCCCAGCATTTT; CDR3aa: CASTRTGDQPQHF; abundance: -; j_gene: TRBJ1-5; d_gene: TRBD1; v_gene: TRBV12-3/TRBV12-4